These 11 T cell receptor beta chains originate from one sample sequenced in a study of resident and recirculating memory T cells in vitiligo. TCRdb's table, derived via immunoSEQ multiplex PCR, lists solely in-frame clones and lacks some. Here the sample spans fewer than 80,000 clones, 90% to 95% being singletons. Sequencing was done on a sample of blood. The receptor set was obtained from a male donor with vitiligo.

This clone was found once. The gene calls are TRBV5-1 and TRBJ2-5; the match to TRBD1 covers 7 bases. The V and J ends lost 4 bases and 2 bases, in that order; junction bases with no gene match: 5. CDR3 length: 14 residues. The germline CDR1 and CDR2 sequences are SGHRS and YFSETQ. The CDR3 region has the DNA TGCGCCAGCAGCCTTCCAGGGGGTCAAGAGACCCAGTACTTC. Protein: CASSLPGGQETQYF.

This clone was seen once. V gene TRBV4-1 combines with J gene TRBJ1-1, with D uncertain. The CDR3 loop spans 15 amino acids. The ends were cut back, 1 base at V and 1 base at J, with 10 bases in the middle. Per the germline V gene, CDR1 is MGHRA and CDR2 is YSYEKL. The CDR3 DNA follows: TGCGCCAGCAGCCAAGGAAGATACTCGAACACTGAAGCTTTCTTT. The encoded protein is CASSQGRYSNTEAFF.

The chain couples TRBV9 to TRBJ2-1, with D perhaps matching TRBD2 (6 bases). CDR1 SGDLS and CDR2 YYNGEE come from the germline V gene. The CDR3 extends over 15 amino acids. V was shortened by 3 bases and J by 3 bases, with 13 bases between the two germline ends. The CDR3 DNA reads TGTGCCAGCAGCGAGGTACCTAGCGTCTACAATGAGCAGTTCTTC. Translating it yields CASSEVPSVYNEQFF.

The chain employs TRBV7-2 and TRBJ2-7; D is possibly TRBD1 (5 bases). V was cut by 4 bases and J by 2 bases, with 15 bases left in between. Germline V gives CDR1 SGHTA, CDR2 FQGNSA. This CDR3 spans 15 amino acids. CDR3 DNA: TGTGCCAGCAGCTCCAGCGTCCAGGGCCCCTACGAGCAGTACTTC. The encoded protein is CASSSSVQGPYEQYF.

The CDR3 coding sequence is TGTGCCACCAGCAGAGATCGGATCGACAGGGCGACTGGAAACACCATATATTTT. Translation gives CATSRDRIDRATGNTIYF. The chain is built from TRBV15 and TRBJ1-3, with TRBD1 matching 7 bases. Germline CDR1 is LNHNV and CDR2 is YYDKDF (reference sequence). The CDR3 loop spans 18 amino acids. Losses at the gene ends were 0 bases for V and 2 bases for J; bases not matched to a gene: 10.

This rearrangement joins TRBV5-8 to TRBJ1-2; D possibly corresponds to TRBD1 (5 bases). Deletions cut 1 base from V and 2 bases from J, with 6 bases between. The germline gives CDR1 SGHTS, CDR2 YDEGEE. The CDR3 has 13 amino acids. CDR3 sequence (DNA): TGTGCCAGCAGCTTGAAGGGGAACTATGGCTACACCTTC. It codes for CASSLKGNYGYTF.

The chain combines TRBV27 with TRBJ2-6, with D possibly being TRBD2 (5 bases). This CDR3 comprises 15 residues. V lost 4 bases, J lost 2 bases, and 9 bases lay in between. Germline V gene sequence: CDR1 MNHEY, CDR2 SMNVEV (reference sequence). The CDR3 region is CASSWRRPGANVLTF. CDR3 in DNA: TGTGCCAGCAGTTGGAGGCGTCCTGGGGCCAACGTCCTGACTTTC.

The J gene is TRBJ1-4, the V gene TRBV4-2; D is unclear. The germline V gene encodes CDR1 LGHNA and CDR2 YNFKEQ. The CDR3 length is 16 residues. Trimming removed 0 bases from V and 3 bases from J, with 11 bases in between. CDR3: CASSQDPGRANEKLFF. The CDR3 nucleotides are TGTGCCAGCAGCCAAGATCCCGGGAGGGCTAATGAAAAACTGTTTTTT.

CDR3 bases: TGCGCCAGCAGCCCCCGCCGAAGGACAGGGTATAATGAAAAACTGTTTTTT. Its translation: CASSPRRRTGYNEKLFF. The chain has TRBV4-1 and TRBJ1-4, with 8 bases aligning to TRBD1. The CDR3 consists of 17 residues. The germline gives CDR1 MGHRA, CDR2 YSYEKL. With 4 bases clipped from V and 4 bases from J, the junction kept 11 bases outside the gene matches.

The chain combines TRBV28 with TRBJ2-5, with 8 bases identical to TRBD2. V lost 8 bases to trimming and J lost 3 bases; unmatched junction nucleotides: 11. This CDR3 has 15 amino acids. Germline CDR1 MDHEN, CDR2 SYDVKM. Written as DNA, the CDR3 is TGTGCCAGCCTGCCGCCGGGACTAGGTAAAGAGACCCAGTACTTC. It translates to CASLPPGLGKETQYF.

The V call is TRBV6-4, the J call TRBJ2-3; no clear D gene. V was shortened by 2 bases and J by 3 bases, with 9 bases between the two germline ends. The CDR3 is 14 amino acids. Germline assignment: CDR1 MRHNA and CDR2 SNTAGT. CDR3 nucleotides: TGTGCCAGCAGTGACCGCAGGTTAACAGATACGCAGTATTTT. This gives the protein CASSDRRLTDTQYF.